These 2 T cell receptor beta chains came from one sample sequenced in a study of blood T cell repertoires in COVID-19. Clones were sequenced by immunoSEQ multiplex PCR, and TCRdb holds only the in-frame ones, with some missing. This sample yields 200,000 to 250,000 clones, of which approximately 85% are seen a single time; roughly 2% belongs to the top ten. The sequenced sample consisted of PBMCs or T cells enriched from blood (not recorded which). Source of these receptors: a woman aged 50 to 60 who had recovered from COVID-19.

The chain combines TRBV10-3 with TRBJ2-7; a possible D gene is TRBD2 (5 bases). The germline gives CDR1 ENHRY, CDR2 SYGVKD. V was pared by 8 bases and J by 3 bases, with 8 bases between. The CDR3 totals 11 residues. The CDR3 sequence: CAIARDYEQYF. The CDR3 nucleotides are TGTGCCATCGCACGGGACTACGAGCAGTACTTC.

The chain recombines TRBV5-1 with TRBJ2-4; 9 bases align to TRBD2. Per the germline V gene, CDR1 is SGHRS and CDR2 is YFSETQ. J gave up 7 bases and V 1 base, and 3 bases lay outside the gene matches. This CDR3 contains 14 residues. CDR3 coding DNA: TGCGCCAGCAGCTTGAATCTAGCGGGGAACATTCAGTACTTC. It codes for CASSLNLAGNIQYF.